This is a list of T cell receptor beta chains from one sample in a study of blood T cells in healthy people across ages. TCRdb called the 5' RACE reads again in MiXCR, with one record for every CDR3 protein. The sample includes about 580,000 distinct CDR3 sequences, around 50% of them seen just once. Sequencing input: blood. All receptors come from a man older than 75 in good health. CDR3s include the opening cysteine and the closing phenylalanine or tryptophan. The D gene is left open where the match is weak. Clone size appears in some rows only: once, few, many, or a class for an expanded clone.

D gene: NA
clone size: NA
V gene: TRBV12-3/TRBV12-4
J gene: TRBJ1-6
CDR3 DNA: TGTGCCAGCAGTCCGGACCCCCGGACCCTCCACTTT
CDR3 protein: CASSPDPRTLHF

D gene: NA
clone size: NA
V gene: TRBV20-1
J gene: TRBJ2-3
CDR3 DNA: TGCAGTGCTAACAGGGGCACAGATACGCAGTATTTT
CDR3 protein: CSANRGTDTQYF

D gene: TRBD1
clone size: few
V gene: TRBV9
J gene: TRBJ2-7
CDR3 DNA: TGTGCCAGCAGCGTCGGGACAGGCGAGCAGTACTTC
CDR3 protein: CASSVGTGEQYF

D gene: TRBD1
clone size: many
V gene: TRBV2
J gene: TRBJ1-6
CDR3 DNA: TGTGCCAGCACGGCCGACAGGGCTGATTCGTATTCACCCCTCCACTTT
CDR3 protein: CASTADRADSYSPLHF

D gene: NA
clone size: NA
V gene: TRBV4-2
J gene: TRBJ1-3
CDR3 DNA: TGTGCCAGCAGCCTTCTCAGTGACCGCGGTGACACCATATATTTT
CDR3 protein: CASSLLSDRGDTIYF

D gene: NA
clone size: once
V gene: TRBV2
J gene: TRBJ2-1
CDR3 DNA: TGTGCCAGCAGTGAGAGTGGAGGTGAGCAGTTCTTC
CDR3 protein: CASSESGGEQFF

D gene: NA
clone size: few
V gene: TRBV18
J gene: TRBJ2-7
CDR3 DNA: TGTGCCAGCTCACCAGGGCCTATGGGAGTCTTCCTTGGGTACGAGCAGTACTTC
CDR3 protein: CASSPGPMGVFLGYEQYF

D gene: NA
clone size: NA
V gene: TRBV7-9
J gene: TRBJ1-6
CDR3 DNA: TGTGCCAGCAGCTTAGGGTATTCACCCCTCCACTTT
CDR3 protein: CASSLGYSPLHF

D gene: NA
clone size: few
V gene: TRBV12-3/TRBV12-4
J gene: TRBJ2-7
CDR3 DNA: TGTGCCAGCAGCAAGAGGGACACTTCCTACGAGCAGTACTTC
CDR3 protein: CASSKRDTSYEQYF

D gene: TRBD1
clone size: once
V gene: TRBV7-2
J gene: TRBJ2-5
CDR3 DNA: TGTGCCAGCAGCGCAGACAGGGTAGGGACCCAGTACTTC
CDR3 protein: CASSADRVGTQYF

D gene: TRBD1
clone size: few
V gene: TRBV29-1
J gene: TRBJ2-1
CDR3 DNA: TGCAGCGTACAGGGGGGAGGCACAAACTCCTACAATGAGCAGTTCTTC
CDR3 protein: CSVQGGGTNSYNEQFF

D gene: NA
clone size: NA
V gene: TRBV11-2
J gene: TRBJ1-2
CDR3 DNA: TGTGCCAGCAGCACGGGTACGGGGGGCGCGTATAACTATGGCTACACCTTC
CDR3 protein: CASSTGTGGAYNYGYTF

D gene: TRBD1
clone size: once
V gene: TRBV29-1
J gene: TRBJ1-5
CDR3 DNA: TGCAGCGTTGCCTCTGGGACAGGGTCCAATCAGCCCCAGCATTTT
CDR3 protein: CSVASGTGSNQPQHF

D gene: TRBD2
clone size: NA
V gene: TRBV24-1
J gene: TRBJ2-1
CDR3 DNA: TGTGCCACCACATTATTAGGACTAGCTCCTCAAGCCCATGAGCAGTTCTTC
CDR3 protein: CATTLLGLAPQAHEQFF

D gene: NA
clone size: NA
V gene: TRBV5-1
J gene: TRBJ1-6
CDR3 DNA: TGCGCCAGCAGTCACGGGGTAGGGGAAGTTGGTAATTCACCCCTCCACTTT
CDR3 protein: CASSHGVGEVGNSPLHF

D gene: NA
clone size: NA
V gene: TRBV2
J gene: TRBJ2-7
CDR3 DNA: TGTGCCAGCGAGCAGGGCCCAATGGGGTACGAGCAGTACTTC
CDR3 protein: CASEQGPMGYEQYF

D gene: NA
clone size: NA
V gene: TRBV7-2
J gene: TRBJ2-3
CDR3 DNA: TGTGCCAGCAGCTTAGTTCCCTCCCGGGATACGCAGTATTTT
CDR3 protein: CASSLVPSRDTQYF

D gene: NA
clone size: NA
V gene: TRBV20-1
J gene: TRBJ2-7
CDR3 DNA: TGCAGTTTGACGTCCGGGACCAACCTCTACGAGCAGTACTTC
CDR3 protein: CSLTSGTNLYEQYF

D gene: TRBD1
clone size: NA
V gene: TRBV5-1
J gene: TRBJ2-7
CDR3 DNA: TGCGCCAGCAGTCGCGGGACAGGGGAAGAGCAGTACTTC
CDR3 protein: CASSRGTGEEQYF

D gene: NA
clone size: few
V gene: TRBV5-1
J gene: TRBJ2-1
CDR3 DNA: TGCGCCAGCAGCTTGGACGACCTCCGCTACAATGAGCAGTTCTTC
CDR3 protein: CASSLDDLRYNEQFF

D gene: TRBD1
clone size: NA
V gene: TRBV10-3
J gene: TRBJ1-2
CDR3 DNA: TGTGCCATCAGCAGGGACAGCGGCTGCACCTTC
CDR3 protein: CAISRDSGCTF

D gene: NA
clone size: NA
V gene: TRBV2
J gene: TRBJ2-3
CDR3 DNA: TGTGCCAGTACGAAGAGTTGGGTAGCGAGTAGCACAGATACGCAGTATTTT
CDR3 protein: CASTKSWVASSTDTQYF

D gene: TRBD2
clone size: NA
V gene: TRBV19
J gene: TRBJ2-7
CDR3 DNA: TGTGCCAGTAGCCGGACTAGCGGGGGCTACGAGCAGTACTTC
CDR3 protein: CASSRTSGGYEQYF

D gene: TRBD1
clone size: medium-sized
V gene: TRBV7-2
J gene: TRBJ2-7
CDR3 DNA: TGTGCCAGCACCCCCTCACAGGGGACGACCTACGAGCAGTACTTC
CDR3 protein: CASTPSQGTTYEQYF

D gene: NA
clone size: many
V gene: TRBV7-2
J gene: TRBJ2-5
CDR3 DNA: TGTGCCAGCAGCCGGACAGTACAAGAGACCCAGTACTTC
CDR3 protein: CASSRTVQETQYF

D gene: NA
clone size: few
V gene: TRBV7-9
J gene: TRBJ1-4
CDR3 DNA: TGTGCCAGCAGCTTGCTAAGCGAAAAACTGTTTTTT
CDR3 protein: CASSLLSEKLFF

D gene: TRBD1
clone size: many
V gene: TRBV29-1
J gene: TRBJ1-2
CDR3 DNA: TGCAGCGTGAACAGGGGTGACTATGGCTACACCTTC
CDR3 protein: CSVNRGDYGYTF

D gene: NA
clone size: few
V gene: TRBV7-9
J gene: TRBJ1-2
CDR3 DNA: TGTGCCAGCAGGGTCGACAGTTCTAACTATGGCTACACCTTC
CDR3 protein: CASRVDSSNYGYTF

D gene: TRBD1
clone size: NA
V gene: TRBV20-1
J gene: TRBJ1-2
CDR3 DNA: TGCAGTGCCGGGGGGGACAGGGGTATTACTGGGTATGGCTACACCTTC
CDR3 protein: CSAGGDRGITGYGYTF

D gene: TRBD2
clone size: NA
V gene: TRBV11-2
J gene: TRBJ2-7
CDR3 DNA: TGTGCCAGCACCTTCACGACTAGCGGCTACGAGCAGTACTTC
CDR3 protein: CASTFTTSGYEQYF

D gene: TRBD2
clone size: NA
V gene: TRBV11-2
J gene: TRBJ2-1
CDR3 DNA: TGTGCCAGCAGCCCTCTAGCGGGAGGGCTTATTTCGAATGAGCAGTTCTTC
CDR3 protein: CASSPLAGGLISNEQFF

D gene: NA
clone size: many
V gene: TRBV29-1
J gene: TRBJ2-3
CDR3 DNA: TGCAGCGTTGAGGCCGGTCTTAGCACAGATACGCAGTATTTT
CDR3 protein: CSVEAGLSTDTQYF

D gene: TRBD2
clone size: many
V gene: TRBV4-2
J gene: TRBJ2-1
CDR3 DNA: TGTGCCAGCAGTAGATCTAGCGGGCAGCAAAATGAGCAGTTCTTC
CDR3 protein: CASSRSSGQQNEQFF

D gene: NA
clone size: NA
V gene: TRBV6-6
J gene: TRBJ2-2
CDR3 DNA: TGTGCCAGCAGACCTACAGGGAGCGCCGGGGAGCTGTTTTTT
CDR3 protein: CASRPTGSAGELFF

D gene: TRBD1
clone size: few
V gene: TRBV4-3
J gene: TRBJ2-5
CDR3 DNA: TGCGCCAGCAGCCAAGGGGGGACAGGGATTTTTGAGACCCAGTACTTC
CDR3 protein: CASSQGGTGIFETQYF

D gene: NA
clone size: NA
V gene: TRBV24-1
J gene: TRBJ2-5
CDR3 DNA: TGTGCCACCAGTGACCCAATCAGAAAAGAGACCCAGTACTTC
CDR3 protein: CATSDPIRKETQYF

D gene: NA
clone size: few
V gene: TRBV5-1
J gene: TRBJ2-7
CDR3 DNA: TGCGCCAGCAGCTTGAGAACCGGGTCCTACGAGCAGTACTTC
CDR3 protein: CASSLRTGSYEQYF

D gene: TRBD2
clone size: few
V gene: TRBV12-3/TRBV12-4
J gene: TRBJ2-1
CDR3 DNA: TGTGCCAGCAGTTTCAGGACTTCGCGGGAGGGAGCTTGGAATGAGCAGTTCTTC
CDR3 protein: CASSFRTSREGAWNEQFF

D gene: NA
clone size: NA
V gene: TRBV3-1
J gene: TRBJ1-2
CDR3 DNA: TGTGCCAGCAGCGTGGCGAAGGGCAGGGGTGGCTACACCTTC
CDR3 protein: CASSVAKGRGGYTF

D gene: NA
clone size: NA
V gene: TRBV10-3
J gene: TRBJ1-2
CDR3 DNA: TGTGCCATCACCGGTCTGGAGGTGGGTGGCTACACCTTC
CDR3 protein: CAITGLEVGGYTF

D gene: NA
clone size: NA
V gene: TRBV9
J gene: TRBJ1-2
CDR3 DNA: TGTGCCAGCAGCGTAGACTTCGGGGGTTATGGCTACACCTTC
CDR3 protein: CASSVDFGGYGYTF

D gene: NA
clone size: once
V gene: TRBV29-1
J gene: TRBJ2-5
CDR3 DNA: TGCAGCGTTGATAGAATTCGGTACAATGAGCAGTACTTC
CDR3 protein: CSVDRIRYNEQYF

D gene: NA
clone size: NA
V gene: TRBV5-5
J gene: TRBJ2-6
CDR3 DNA: TGTGCCAGCAGCTTGTGGGCAGGAAACTCTGGGGCCAACGTCCCGACTTTC
CDR3 protein: CASSLWAGNSGANVPTF

D gene: TRBD1
clone size: few
V gene: TRBV4-3
J gene: TRBJ2-3
CDR3 DNA: TGCGCCAGCAGCTACGGAACAGGGGGCACAGATACGCAGTATTTT
CDR3 protein: CASSYGTGGTDTQYF

D gene: NA
clone size: NA
V gene: TRBV20-1
J gene: TRBJ1-4
CDR3 DNA: TGCAGTGCTAATCGAGGCAGGGGAAGTGAAAAACTGTTTTTT
CDR3 protein: CSANRGRGSEKLFF

D gene: NA
clone size: NA
V gene: TRBV6-2/TRBV6-3
J gene: TRBJ1-2
CDR3 DNA: TGTGCCAGCAGTAATTACTATGGCTACACCTTC
CDR3 protein: CASSNYYGYTF

D gene: TRBD2
clone size: few
V gene: TRBV7-9
J gene: TRBJ2-3
CDR3 DNA: TGTGCCAGCAGCTCCTTAGCGGGGGGGAGCGCAGATACGCAGTATTTT
CDR3 protein: CASSSLAGGSADTQYF

D gene: NA
clone size: NA
V gene: TRBV20-1
J gene: TRBJ2-3
CDR3 DNA: TGCAGTGGAGAGGGAACAAATACGCAGTATTTT
CDR3 protein: CSGEGTNTQYF

D gene: TRBD2
clone size: NA
V gene: TRBV7-2
J gene: TRBJ2-1
CDR3 DNA: TGTGCCGGCAGCTTAATGCGGGGGGGCTCCTACAATGAGCAGTTCTTC
CDR3 protein: CAGSLMRGGSYNEQFF

D gene: NA
clone size: NA
V gene: TRBV9
J gene: TRBJ2-5
CDR3 DNA: TGTGCCAGCAGCCGAGGGCGAGGAGGCCAAGAGACCCAGTACTTC
CDR3 protein: CASSRGRGGQETQYF

D gene: NA
clone size: NA
V gene: TRBV6-6
J gene: TRBJ1-4
CDR3 DNA: TGTGCCAGCAGTTACTCTGGCCCCAAAGGTGAAAAACTGTTTTTT
CDR3 protein: CASSYSGPKGEKLFF

D gene: NA
clone size: many
V gene: TRBV20-1
J gene: TRBJ2-1
CDR3 DNA: TGCAGTGCTAGAGATTACAATGAGCAGTTCTTC
CDR3 protein: CSARDYNEQFF

D gene: NA
clone size: NA
V gene: TRBV29-1
J gene: TRBJ2-1
CDR3 DNA: TGCAGCGTTGAACCAGACTACAATGAGCAGTTCTTC
CDR3 protein: CSVEPDYNEQFF